The 16 T cell receptor beta chains reported below all come from one sample, sequenced in a study of blood T cell repertoires in COVID-19. Generated by immunoSEQ multiplex PCR, the TCRdb table keeps only in-frame clones and is missing some. The sample consists of about 270,000 clones, roughly 88% of them appearing once. Specimen: PBMCs or T cells enriched from blood (not recorded which). The source of these receptors is a woman aged 25 to 39 who had recovered from COVID-19.

This clone was seen a single time. The chain combines TRBV28 with TRBJ1-2, with D uncertain. The CDR3 is made up of 14 amino acids. The V gene's germline CDR1 is MDHEN and CDR2 SYDVKM. V gave up 2 bases and J gave up 3 bases, with 10 bases separating them. The CDR3 DNA is TGTGCCAGCAGTTTAATTCGGGGAGACTATGGCTACACCTTC. Encoded protein: CASSLIRGDYGYTF.

The chain joins TRBV7-3 to TRBJ2-7, with D possibly matching TRBD2 (5 bases). There are 12 residues in the CDR3. V was clipped by 2 bases and J by 6 bases, with 8 bases between them. From germline, CDR1 is SGHTA and CDR2 FQGTGA. For the CDR3, the DNA is TGTGCCAGCAGCTTACGCGGAGGCGAGCAGTACTTC. Its translation is CASSLRGGEQYF.

V and J are TRBV30 and TRBJ1-2; D possibly corresponds to TRBD1 (6 bases). Germline CDR1 GTSNPN, CDR2 SVGIG (reference sequence). This CDR3 is 13 amino acids long. Trimming left V 4 bases short and J 8 bases short, with 17 bases between. CDR3 sequence reads: CAWIGGGLVGYTF. The CDR3 bases are TGTGCCTGGATAGGGGGAGGGTTGGTCGGCTACACCTTC.

This clone was counted once. The rearrangement uses TRBV19 and TRBJ1-1, with D possibly TRBD1 on 6 matching bases. V was pared by 6 bases and J by 4 bases, with 21 bases between. The germline CDR1 and CDR2 sequences are LNHDA and SQIVND (reference sequence). This CDR3 contains 16 residues. The CDR3 loop is CASSPSWVGASTEAFF. As DNA, the CDR3 is TGTGCCAGTAGCCCATCCTGGGTGGGGGCGAGCACTGAAGCTTTCTTT.

The chain has TRBV5-1 and TRBJ2-3; tentative D call: TRBD1 (6 bases). The germline V gene encodes CDR1 SGHRS and CDR2 YFSETQ. Trimming stripped 5 bases from V and 1 base from J, with 11 bases between. The CDR3 covers 14 residues. The CDR3 DNA sequence: TGCGCCAGCAGGGGGGCCGCGGGCACAGATACGCAGTATTTT. This translates into CASRGAAGTDTQYF.

V and J are TRBV7-2 and TRBJ2-2; D is undetermined. CDR3 length equals 18 residues. Trimming stripped 1 base from V and 0 bases from J, with 15 bases between. Germline CDR1 SGHTA, CDR2 FQGNSA. This CDR3 reads CASSLVGLTFANTGELFF. DNA of the CDR3: TGTGCCAGCAGCTTAGTTGGGCTCACATTTGCGAACACCGGGGAGCTGTTTTTT.

The chain is built from TRBV19 and TRBJ1-1; a weak D match, TRBD1 (5 bases). Trimming removed 3 bases from V and 4 bases from J, with 18 bases in between. This CDR3 is built from 16 residues. From germline, CDR1 is LNHDA and CDR2 SQIVND (reference sequence). CDR3 in amino acids: CASSIEDTPWVTEAFF. The CDR3 DNA follows: TGTGCCAGTAGTATTGAGGACACCCCCTGGGTCACTGAAGCTTTCTTT.

This sequence joins TRBV9 and TRBJ1-2, with 8 bases fitting TRBD1. The CDR3 spans 16 residues. Germline V gene lookup returns CDR1 SGDLS and CDR2 YYNGEE. The trim removed 0 bases at V and 4 bases at J, leaving 8 bases unmatched. The CDR3 here is CASSVDPGQGAYGYTF. CDR3 in DNA: TGTGCCAGCAGCGTAGATCCCGGACAGGGAGCCTATGGCTACACCTTC.

This clone was seen repeatedly, ten times or more. V usage is TRBV19 and J usage is TRBJ1-5; 8 bases map to TRBD1. Trimming took 2 bases from V and 1 from J; bases not matched to a gene: 13. Germline assignment: CDR1 LNHDA and CDR2 SQIVND (reference sequence). CDR3 length: 19 residues. The CDR3 loop is CASSITRAGGRVSNQPQHF. CDR3 nucleotide sequence: TGTGCCAGTAGTATAACGAGGGCAGGGGGCAGGGTAAGCAATCAGCCCCAGCATTTT.

The chain links TRBV9 to TRBJ1-3; the D gene is possibly TRBD1 (6 bases). The CDR3 has 15 residues. Germline loops: CDR1 SGDLS, CDR2 YYNGEE. V gave up 0 bases and J gave up 4 bases, with 11 bases separating them. The CDR3 sequence is CASSVAWDKGNTIYF. For the CDR3, the DNA is TGTGCCAGCAGCGTAGCATGGGACAAAGGAAACACCATATATTTT.

The V and J genes are TRBV29-1 and TRBJ2-1; weak D call: TRBD2 (5 bases). The CDR3 length is 13 residues. Germline loops: CDR1 SQVTM, CDR2 ANQGSEA. The ends were cut back, 4 bases at V and 9 bases at J, with 16 bases in the middle. CDR3 in DNA: TGCAGCGTTGCTTTACTAGTAGTAGGTGAGCAGTTCTTC. Translated: CSVALLVVGEQFF.

The V and J genes are TRBV6-1 and TRBJ2-7, with a weak D call TRBD1 (5 bases). The CDR3 length is 15 residues. Germline V lookup: CDR1 MNHNS, CDR2 SASEGT. V lost 2 bases, J lost 3 bases, and 14 bases lay in between. CDR3 sequence (DNA): TGTGCCAGCAGTGAATTAGACAGCTTCATCTACGAGCAGTACTTC. Protein sequence: CASSELDSFIYEQYF.

The CDR3 loop reads CASSLTTGGPYEQYF. The DNA for the CDR3 is TGTGCCAGCAGCTTAACGACAGGGGGGCCCTACGAGCAGTACTTC. The genes are TRBV7-3 and TRBJ2-7, with 9 bases identical to TRBD1. This CDR3 spans 15 amino acids. V shed 0 bases and J 2 bases; nucleotides not matched to a gene: 2. Per the germline V gene, CDR1 is SGHTA and CDR2 is FQGTGA.

This clone was seen only a few times. This sequence joins TRBV9 and TRBJ1-2, with D possibly being TRBD1 (6 bases). Germline CDR1 and CDR2: SGDLS and YYNGEE. Trimming took 3 bases from V and 8 from J, leaving 17 bases between them. The CDR3 runs to 14 residues. The CDR3 loop is CASSGLLTGYGYTF. CDR3 DNA sequence: TGTGCCAGCAGCGGCCTATTAACAGGGTACGGCTACACCTTC.

The CDR3, as DNA: TGTGCCAGCAAATTGGCGGGAGCCTACAATGAGCAGTTCTTC. Encoded protein: CASKLAGAYNEQFF. V gene TRBV2 combines with J gene TRBJ2-1; 7 bases agree with TRBD2. The V segment lost 7 bases and the J segment 2 bases; nucleotides outside the gene matches: 5. Germline-derived CDR1 and CDR2 are SNHLY and FYNNEI. The CDR3 consists of 14 residues.

The gene calls are TRBV29-1 and TRBJ2-7; D is perhaps TRBD2 (5 bases). The V gene lost 4 bases and the J gene lost 5 bases, with 9 bases spanning the gap. Germline V gives CDR1 SQVTM, CDR2 ANQGSEA. This CDR3 spans 11 amino acids. The CDR3 here is CSVAARDEQYF. The CDR3 coding sequence is TGCAGCGTTGCCGCGAGGGACGAGCAGTACTTC.